This T cell receptor (beta chain) came from a study of blood T cell repertoires in COVID-19. Whole-study context: COVID-19 samples collected from the United States, Italy and Spain covered acute and convalescent phases. The cDNA or gDNA used as material had been derived from T cells, B-cell-depleted T cells, or PBMCs.

Germline CDR1 is GTSNPN and CDR2 is SVGIG (reference sequence). The ends were cut back, 1 base at V and 4 bases at J, with 14 bases in the middle. The CDR3 is made up of 15 amino acids. Produced via immunoSEQ multiplex PCR; TCRdb's table is partial and in-frame only. Seen here are over 130,000 clones, around 73% observed once, and the top ten hold roughly 9%. The receptor was isolated from a woman aged 45-59 years with active or convalescent COVID-19. The rearrangement joins TRBV30 to TRBJ2-1; possible D gene TRBD1, 5 bases. The sample was peripheral blood. As DNA, the CDR3 is TGTGCCTGGAGTGAGGGCCAGGGTATTTACAATGAGCAGTTCTTC. It specifies CAWSEGQGIYNEQFF.